One sample yielded the 25 T cell receptor beta chains listed below, sequenced in a study of cytomegalovirus exposure and HLA in healthy donors. It was with 60 Vbeta and 13 Jbeta primers that the PCR ran. Repertoires were generated with immunoSEQ multiplex PCR, while TCRdb's copy carries only in-frame clones and drops some. The sample has under 200,000 clones; approximately 80% are singletons. Sequencing used PBMCs. The receptor set was obtained from a woman aged 40 to 50 in good health and CMV-seropositive.

The chain couples TRBV10-2 to TRBJ1-5; D is perhaps TRBD1 (5 bases). Per the germline V gene, CDR1 is WSHSY and CDR2 is SAAADI. CDR3 length: 16 residues. Trimming shortened V by 0 bases and J by 7 bases, and 16 bases separated the two germline ends. The CDR3 sequence: CASSESWGGVGQPQHF. In DNA form, the CDR3 reads TGCGCCAGCAGTGAGTCTTGGGGGGGTGTAGGACAGCCCCAGCATTTT.

There are a few counts of this clone. The chain combines TRBV30 with TRBJ1-2; weak D call: TRBD1 (5 bases). The CDR3 consists of 16 residues. Trimming shortened V by 0 bases and J by 3 bases, and 17 bases separated the two germline ends. Germline V CDR1 and CDR2: GTSNPN, SVGIG (reference sequence). CDR3 region: CAWSVPGGTPYYGYTF. The CDR3 bases are TGTGCCTGGAGTGTACCGGGGGGAACACCCTACTATGGCTACACCTTC.

This clone was observed a handful of times. This chain joins TRBV10-1 and TRBJ1-3; TRBD1 agrees at 7 bases. CDR1 is WNHNN, CDR2 SYGVQD, per germline (reference sequence). V was pared by 6 bases and J by 3 bases, with 2 bases of the junction left unmatched. This CDR3 contains 13 residues. For the CDR3, the DNA is TGCGCCAGCAGCGGGACAGTTGGAAACACCATATATTTT. It is translated as CASSGTVGNTIYF.

J is TRBJ1-1 and V is TRBV30, with TRBD1 as a possible D gene (5 bases). CDR3 length: 15 residues. Germline V CDR1 and CDR2: GTSNPN, SVGIG (reference sequence). Trimming removed 4 bases from V and 1 base from J, with 16 bases in between. CDR3 residues: CAWMPPGLTNTEAFF. The CDR3 region has the DNA TGTGCCTGGATGCCCCCGGGACTTACGAACACTGAAGCTTTCTTT.

V usage is TRBV5-1 and J usage is TRBJ2-1; TRBD2 agrees at 14 bases. Germline lookup yields CDR1 SGHRS and CDR2 YFSETQ. Trimming cost V 5 bases and J 4 bases; bases outside gene matches: 5. The CDR3 has 16 residues. The CDR3 spells CASSSGLAGGYNEQFF. The DNA of the CDR3 is TGCGCCAGCAGTAGTGGACTAGCGGGAGGATACAATGAGCAGTTCTTC.

The chain links TRBV14 to TRBJ1-4; 7 nucleotides align to TRBD1. CDR1 and CDR2 from the germline V gene are SGHDN and FVKESK. The CDR3 sequence is 15 residues long. The trim removed 5 bases at V and 8 bases at J, leaving 11 bases unmatched. This chain's CDR3 is CASSALQGTFEKLFF. CDR3 nucleotides: TGTGCCAGCAGCGCGTTACAGGGGACGTTCGAAAAACTGTTTTTT.

This rearrangement joins TRBV4-3 to TRBJ2-6; 7 bases line up with TRBD2. This CDR3 contains 20 residues. Germline CDR1 reads LGHNA; CDR2 reads YSLEER. The junction had 15 bases not matched to a gene; V was cut back by 0 bases and J by 4 bases. Here the CDR3 DNA reads TGCGCCAGCAGCCAAGATTTGACTGGCGGGAGTATAGCGGGGGCCAACGTCCTGACTTTC. This sequence encodes CASSQDLTGGSIAGANVLTF.

V gene TRBV30 combines with J gene TRBJ1-5; no reliable D call. V lost 5 bases, J lost 0 bases, and 5 bases lay in between. CDR3 length equals 12 residues. Germline CDR1 GTSNPN, CDR2 SVGIG (reference sequence). The CDR3 loop reads CAWAYSNQPQHF. The CDR3 DNA reads TGTGCCTGGGCCTATAGCAATCAGCCCCAGCATTTT.

This clone was counted between two and nine times. The chain uses TRBV7-2 and TRBJ2-2; 9 bases line up with TRBD1. This CDR3 is 15 amino acids long. The ends lost 6 bases at V and 6 bases at J; junction bases unmatched: 8. Germline lookup yields CDR1 SGHTA and CDR2 FQGNSA. The CDR3 nucleotides are TGTGCCAGCAGTCACACAGGGGGCGAAGCCGGGGAGCTGTTTTTT. Amino acid sequence: CASSHTGGEAGELFF.

This chain uses TRBV6-5 with TRBJ2-1; 9 nucleotides agree with TRBD2. V lost 0 bases, J lost 10 bases, and 7 bases stayed unmatched. This CDR3 comprises 15 residues. The germline gives CDR1 MNHEY, CDR2 SVGAGI. CDR3 in amino acids: CASSYSSGSRAEQFF. In nucleotides, the CDR3 is TGTGCCAGCAGTTACTCTAGCGGGAGTCGGGCGGAGCAGTTCTTC.

V and J are TRBV28 and TRBJ2-3, with unresolved D. V was pared by 2 bases and J by 6 bases, with 15 bases between. The germline V gene encodes CDR1 MDHEN and CDR2 SYDVKM. The CDR3 totals 15 residues. CDR3 DNA: TGTGCCAGCAGTTTAATGACAAACCAAGGCGATACGCAGTATTTT. As protein: CASSLMTNQGDTQYF. The full variable domain, in which reference TRBV28 and TRBJ2-3 provide the parts outside the CDR3, is DVKVTQSSRYLVKRTGEKVFLECVQDMDHENMFWYRQDPGLGLRLIYFSYDVKMKEKGDIPEGYSVSREKKERFSLILESASTNQTSMYLCASSLMTNQGDTQYFGPGTRLTVL.

V gene TRBV18 combines with J gene TRBJ1-1, with D hard to call. In germline, CDR1 is KGHSH, CDR2 LQKENI. Trimming removed 3 bases at V and 0 bases at J, with 8 bases between. This CDR3 has 14 residues. The CDR3: CASSPVVLNTEAFF. CDR3 sequence (DNA): TGTGCCAGCTCACCCGTAGTACTGAACACTGAAGCTTTCTTT.

This chain uses TRBV7-9 with TRBJ2-7, with D possibly TRBD1 on 6 matching bases. This CDR3 has 16 amino acids. Trimming removed 2 bases from V and 9 bases from J, with 23 bases in between. CDR1 is SEHNR, CDR2 FQNEAQ, per germline (reference sequence). The CDR3 sequence: CASSLMEAGAAKRQYF. DNA for the CDR3: TGTGCCAGCAGCTTAATGGAGGCAGGGGCAGCGAAGAGGCAGTACTTC. The full variable domain, its missing parts supplied by reference TRBV7-9 and TRBJ2-7, is DTGVSQNPRHKITKRGQNVTFRCDPISEHNRLYWYRQTLGQGPEFLTYFQNEAQLEKSRLLSDRFSAERPKGSFSTLEIQRTEQGDSAMYLCASSLMEAGAAKRQYFGPGTRLTVT.

The gene calls are TRBV5-1 and TRBJ2-6, with 8 positions matching TRBD2. The CDR3 totals 17 residues. CDR1 and CDR2 (germline): SGHRS, YFSETQ. Losses at the gene ends were 3 bases for V and 3 bases for J; bases not matched to a gene: 8. CDR3 coding DNA: TGCGCCAGCAGCTCCCGGGGGGGGGCGGGTGGGGCCAACGTCCTGACTTTC. Amino acid sequence: CASSSRGGAGGANVLTF. Full variable domain (missing parts from reference TRBV5-1 and TRBJ2-6): KAGVTQTPRYLIKTRGQQVTLSCSPISGHRSVSWYQQTPGQGLQFLFEYFSETQRNKGNFPGRFSGRQFSNSRSEMNVSTLELGDSALYLCASSSRGGAGGANVLTFGAGSRLTVL.

The V call is TRBV25-1, the J call TRBJ1-4; TRBD1 matches at 8 bases. The CDR3 runs 15 residues. The trim removed 3 bases at V and 8 bases at J, leaving 8 bases unmatched. Germline lookup yields CDR1 MGHDK and CDR2 SYGVNS. CDR3 sequence reads: CASSDNRGRGEKLFF. DNA for the CDR3: TGTGCCAGCAGTGACAACAGGGGGAGAGGAGAAAAACTGTTTTTT.

V gene TRBV28 combines with J gene TRBJ2-7, with 11 bases fitting TRBD1. J gave up 5 bases and V 10 bases, and 10 bases lay outside the gene matches. The CDR3 sequence is 14 residues long. Germline CDR1 MDHEN, CDR2 SYDVKM. The CDR3 DNA is TGTGCCATCTTTCCCCCGGGACAGGGGGACGAGCAGTACTTC. Amino acids: CAIFPPGQGDEQYF.

This clone was detected once. The chain has TRBV5-7 and TRBJ1-1, with D unclear. TRBV5-7 is placed among ORFs of uncertain function. Trimming removed 5 bases from V and 1 base from J, with 12 bases in between. The CDR3 loop spans 14 amino acids. The CDR3 is CASSLPQANTEAFF. CDR3 bases: TGTGCCAGCAGTTTACCTCAGGCGAACACTGAAGCTTTCTTT.

This chain connects TRBV28 to TRBJ1-5; maybe TRBD1 (6 bases). Germline CDR1 reads MDHEN; CDR2 reads SYDVKM. The CDR3 is made up of 15 amino acids. The V end was cut by 6 bases, the J end by 5 bases, with 17 bases between. This CDR3 reads CASSHDSGAHQPQHF. CDR3 DNA: TGTGCCAGCAGCCATGATTCAGGGGCCCATCAGCCCCAGCATTTT.

The gene calls are TRBV6-6 and TRBJ2-7; TRBD2 matches 11 bases. V shed 5 bases, J shed 2 bases, and the junction held 5 bases outside the gene matches. This CDR3 spans 15 amino acids. Germline CDR1 MNHNY, CDR2 SVGAGI (reference sequence). The CDR3: CASSLAGGPPYEQYF. CDR3 in DNA: TGTGCCAGCAGTCTAGCGGGGGGCCCGCCCTACGAGCAGTACTTC.

This clone was counted between two and nine times. The chain recombines TRBV5-1 with TRBJ1-1; 7 bases map to TRBD1. The ends lost 6 bases at V and 0 bases at J; junction bases unmatched: 5. This CDR3 spans 14 amino acids. Per germline, CDR1 SGHRS and CDR2 YFSETQ. For the CDR3, the DNA is TGCGCCAGCACACGGACAGGTGTGAACACTGAAGCTTTCTTT. Translated, it gives CASTRTGVNTEAFF. The whole variable domain, filled in from reference TRBV5-1 and TRBJ1-1, reads KAGVTQTPRYLIKTRGQQVTLSCSPISGHRSVSWYQQTPGQGLQFLFEYFSETQRNKGNFPGRFSGRQFSNSRSEMNVSTLELGDSALYLCASTRTGVNTEAFFGQGTRLTVV.

J is TRBJ1-5 and V is TRBV19; 10 nucleotides align to TRBD1. V was pared by 0 bases and J by 2 bases, with 1 base of the junction left unmatched. Germline V gene sequence: CDR1 LNHDA, CDR2 SQIVND (reference sequence). This CDR3 has 16 amino acids. CDR3 DNA: TGTGCCAGTAGTATAGATGGGACAGGGGGCAATCAGCCCCAGCATTTT. This sequence encodes CASSIDGTGGNQPQHF.

The genes are TRBV11-3 and TRBJ2-1; 8 nucleotides match TRBD2. Germline CDR1 is SGHNT and CDR2 is YENEEA. CDR3 length: 15 residues. The trim removed 3 bases at V and 5 bases at J, leaving 6 bases unmatched. CDR3 sequence: CASSFGGRTNNEQFF. As DNA, the CDR3 is TGTGCCAGCAGCTTCGGCGGGAGGACTAACAATGAGCAGTTCTTC.

There are a few counts of this clone. The V gene is TRBV19, the J gene TRBJ2-1, with TRBD2 identical over 8 bases. The CDR3 is 15 residues long. Looked up from germline, CDR1 is LNHDA and CDR2 is SQIVND (reference sequence). V lost 3 bases, J lost 2 bases, and 3 bases stayed unmatched. CDR3 nucleotide sequence: TGTGCCAGTAGTATTGACGGGAGGGCCTACAATGAGCAGTTCTTC. Translation: CASSIDGRAYNEQFF. Looking up the rest from reference TRBV19 and TRBJ2-1 gives the full variable domain: DGGITQSPKYLFRKEGQNVTLSCEQNLNHDAMYWYRQDPGQGLRLIYYSQIVNDFQKGDIAEGYSVSREKKESFPLTVTSAQKNPTAFYLCASSIDGRAYNEQFFGPGTRLTVL.

J is TRBJ2-1 and V is TRBV9; TRBD2 matches at 12 bases. Germline V gives CDR1 SGDLS, CDR2 YYNGEE. The V segment lost 6 bases and the J segment 10 bases; nucleotides outside the gene matches: 5. CDR3 size: 13 residues. The CDR3 nucleotides are TGTGCCAGCAAACTAGGACTAGCGGGGGAGCAGTTCTTC. As protein: CASKLGLAGEQFF.

The CDR3 is CASSQGLAGWDEQFF. CDR3 coding DNA: TGCGCCAGCAGCCAAGGTCTAGCGGGATGGGATGAGCAGTTCTTC. The V and J genes are TRBV4-3 and TRBJ2-1; 9 nucleotides line up with TRBD2. The CDR3 has 15 residues. Per germline, CDR1 LGHNA and CDR2 YSLEER. With V trimmed by 1 base and J by 8 bases, 6 bases remained unmatched.